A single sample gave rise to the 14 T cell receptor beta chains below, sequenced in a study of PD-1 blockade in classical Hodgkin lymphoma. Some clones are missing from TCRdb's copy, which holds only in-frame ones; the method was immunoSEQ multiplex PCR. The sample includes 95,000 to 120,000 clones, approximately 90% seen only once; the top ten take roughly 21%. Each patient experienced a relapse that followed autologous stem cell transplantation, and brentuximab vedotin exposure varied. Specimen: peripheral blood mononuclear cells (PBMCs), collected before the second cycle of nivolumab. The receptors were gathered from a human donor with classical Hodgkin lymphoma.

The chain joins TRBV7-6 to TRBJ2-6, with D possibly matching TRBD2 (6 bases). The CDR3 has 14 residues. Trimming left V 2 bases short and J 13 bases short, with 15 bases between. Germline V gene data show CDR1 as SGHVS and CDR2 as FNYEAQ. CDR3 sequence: CASSLLDGAGVLTF. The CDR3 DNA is TGTGCCAGCAGCTTATTGGACGGTGCGGGGGTCCTGACTTTC.

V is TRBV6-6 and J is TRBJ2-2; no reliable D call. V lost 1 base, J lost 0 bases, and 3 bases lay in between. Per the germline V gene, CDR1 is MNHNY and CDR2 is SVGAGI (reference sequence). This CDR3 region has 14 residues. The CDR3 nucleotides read TGTGCCAGCAGTTACTTCCCGAACACCGGGGAGCTGTTTTTT. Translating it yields CASSYFPNTGELFF.

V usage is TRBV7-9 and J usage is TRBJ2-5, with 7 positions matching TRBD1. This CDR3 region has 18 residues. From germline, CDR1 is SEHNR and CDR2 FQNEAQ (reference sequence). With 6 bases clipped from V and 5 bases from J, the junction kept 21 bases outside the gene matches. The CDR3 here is CASSWDRHRSGRSETQYF. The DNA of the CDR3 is TGTGCCAGCAGTTGGGACAGACACCGGTCGGGACGGTCGGAGACCCAGTACTTC.

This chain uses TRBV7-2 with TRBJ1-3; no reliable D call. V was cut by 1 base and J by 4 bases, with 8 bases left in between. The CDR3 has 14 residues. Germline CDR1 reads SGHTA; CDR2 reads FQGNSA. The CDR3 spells CASSLGYQGNTIYF. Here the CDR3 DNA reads TGTGCCAGCAGCTTAGGCTATCAGGGAAACACCATATATTTT.

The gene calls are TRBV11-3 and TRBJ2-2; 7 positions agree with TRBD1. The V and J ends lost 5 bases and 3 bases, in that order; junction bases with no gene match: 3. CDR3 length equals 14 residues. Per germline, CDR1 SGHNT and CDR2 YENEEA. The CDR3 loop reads CASSLGQYTGELFF. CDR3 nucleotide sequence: TGTGCCAGCAGCCTGGGACAGTACACCGGGGAGCTGTTTTTT.

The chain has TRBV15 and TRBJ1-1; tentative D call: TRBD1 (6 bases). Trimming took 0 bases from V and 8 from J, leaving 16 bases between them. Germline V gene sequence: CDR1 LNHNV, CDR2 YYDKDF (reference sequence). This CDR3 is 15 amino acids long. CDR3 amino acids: CATSRDGQGREEAFF. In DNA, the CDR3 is TGTGCCACCAGCAGAGATGGTCAGGGGCGCGAGGAAGCTTTCTTT.

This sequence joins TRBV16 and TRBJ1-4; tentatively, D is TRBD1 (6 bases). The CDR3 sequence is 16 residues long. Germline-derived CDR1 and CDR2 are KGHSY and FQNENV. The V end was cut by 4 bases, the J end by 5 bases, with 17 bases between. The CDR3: CASSPTDRDRNEKLFF. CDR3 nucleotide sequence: TGTGCCAGCAGCCCCACGGACAGAGACAGGAATGAAAAACTGTTTTTT.

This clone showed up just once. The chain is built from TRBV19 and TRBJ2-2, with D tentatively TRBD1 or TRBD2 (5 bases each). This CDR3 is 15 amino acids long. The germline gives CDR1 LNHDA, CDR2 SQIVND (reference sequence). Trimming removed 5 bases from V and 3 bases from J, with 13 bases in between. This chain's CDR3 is CASSRRGLDTGELFF. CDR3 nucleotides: TGTGCCAGTAGTCGTCGGGGCCTGGACACCGGGGAGCTGTTTTTT.

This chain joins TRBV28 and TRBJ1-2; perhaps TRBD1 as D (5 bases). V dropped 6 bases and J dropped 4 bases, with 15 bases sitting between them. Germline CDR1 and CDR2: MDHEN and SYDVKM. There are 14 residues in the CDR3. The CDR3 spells CASRELGRSYGYTF. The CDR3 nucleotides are TGTGCCAGCAGGGAACTGGGACGGAGCTATGGCTACACCTTC.

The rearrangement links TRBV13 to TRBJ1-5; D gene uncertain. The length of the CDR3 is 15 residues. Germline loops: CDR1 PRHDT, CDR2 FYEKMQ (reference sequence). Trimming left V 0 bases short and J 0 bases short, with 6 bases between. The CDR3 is CASSLGHNSNQPQHF. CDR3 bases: TGTGCCAGCAGCTTAGGACACAATAGCAATCAGCCCCAGCATTTT.

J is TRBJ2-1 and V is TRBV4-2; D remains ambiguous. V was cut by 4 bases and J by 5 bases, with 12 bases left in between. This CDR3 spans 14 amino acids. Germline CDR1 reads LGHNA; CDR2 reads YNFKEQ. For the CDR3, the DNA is TGTGCCAGCAGCCCTTTAGGGCGAGACAATGAGCAGTTCTTC. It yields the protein CASSPLGRDNEQFF.

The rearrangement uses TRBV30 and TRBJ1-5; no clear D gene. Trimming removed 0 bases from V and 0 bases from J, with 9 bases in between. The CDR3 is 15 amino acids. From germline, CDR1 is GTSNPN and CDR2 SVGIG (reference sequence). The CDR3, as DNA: TGTGCCTGGAGTGTTGGCAGCCATAGCAATCAGCCCCAGCATTTT. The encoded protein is CAWSVGSHSNQPQHF.

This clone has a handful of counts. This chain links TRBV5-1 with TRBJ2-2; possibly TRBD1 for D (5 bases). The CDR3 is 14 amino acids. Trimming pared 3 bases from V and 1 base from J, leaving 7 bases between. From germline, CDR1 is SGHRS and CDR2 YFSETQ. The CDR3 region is CASSSGQNTGELFF. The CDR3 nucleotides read TGCGCCAGCAGCTCCGGACAGAACACCGGGGAGCTGTTTTTT. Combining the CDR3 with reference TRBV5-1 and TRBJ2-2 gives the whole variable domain KAGVTQTPRYLIKTRGQQVTLSCSPISGHRSVSWYQQTPGQGLQFLFEYFSETQRNKGNFPGRFSGRQFSNSRSEMNVSTLELGDSALYLCASSSGQNTGELFFGEGSRLTVL.

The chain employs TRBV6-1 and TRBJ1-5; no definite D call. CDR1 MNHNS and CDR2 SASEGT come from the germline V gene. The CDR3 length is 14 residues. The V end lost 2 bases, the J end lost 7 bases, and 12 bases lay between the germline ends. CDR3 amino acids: CASSEFESWQPQHF. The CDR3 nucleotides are TGTGCCAGCAGTGAATTTGAGAGTTGGCAGCCCCAGCATTTT.